The 8 T cell receptor beta chains below all came from one sample that was sequenced in a study of blood T cell repertoires in COVID-19. Measured with immunoSEQ multiplex PCR; TCRdb has only the in-frame clones, and not every one. This sample has 150,000 to 200,000 clones, with 70% to 90% found just once. The sequencing input was peripheral blood. Receptor source: a woman in her thirties with acute or convalescent COVID-19.

This sequence joins TRBV28 and TRBJ1-1; possibly TRBD1 for D (5 bases). The germline CDR1 and CDR2 sequences are MDHEN and SYDVKM. V lost 4 bases to trimming and J lost 6 bases, with 18 bases between them. The CDR3 consists of 15 residues. The CDR3 sequence is CASSSPGGEGAEAFF. The CDR3 DNA reads as TGTGCCAGCAGTTCCCCCGGGGGGGAAGGGGCTGAAGCTTTCTTT.

The genes are TRBV3-1 (or the pseudogene TRBV3-2) and TRBJ2-2; D possibly corresponds to TRBD2 (5 bases). Germline loops: CDR1 LGHDT, CDR2 YNNKEL (reference sequence). This CDR3 spans 13 amino acids. The V end lost 7 bases, the J end lost 8 bases, and 14 bases lay between the germline ends. CDR3 nucleotide sequence: TGTGCCAGCACCCAGCGGCCCGGTGGGGAGCTGTTTTTT. Its translation: CASTQRPGGELFF.

This chain uses TRBV5-1 with TRBJ2-7; TRBD1 agrees at 11 bases. Germline V gene lookup returns CDR1 SGHRS and CDR2 YFSETQ. The CDR3 spans 17 residues. With V trimmed by 4 bases and J by 2 bases, 11 bases remained unmatched. Written as DNA, the CDR3 is TGCGCCAGCAGCCTGGGGACAGGGGGGGTCCCAACCTACGAGCAGTACTTC. It translates to CASSLGTGGVPTYEQYF.

The V and J genes are TRBV19 and TRBJ2-1, with 9 bases lining up with TRBD2. With V trimmed by 4 bases and J by 8 bases, 6 bases remained unmatched. Germline loops: CDR1 LNHDA, CDR2 SQIVND (reference sequence). This CDR3 is built from 14 residues. The DNA for the CDR3 is TGTGCCAGTAGTAGAAGCGGGAGGATAGATGAGCAGTTCTTC. This translates into CASSRSGRIDEQFF.

This clone was detected only a few times. This chain's CDR3 is CASSNWDKPKAFF. The CDR3 DNA sequence: TGTGCCAGCAGTAATTGGGACAAACCAAAAGCTTTCTTT. V usage is TRBV28 and J usage is TRBJ1-1; tentatively, D is TRBD1 (6 bases). Germline CDR1 MDHEN, CDR2 SYDVKM. V was shortened by 5 bases and J by 9 bases, with 16 bases between the two germline ends. CDR3 length equals 13 residues.

This chain joins TRBV13 and TRBJ2-1; TRBD2 matches at 12 bases. V was pared by 5 bases and J by 7 bases, with 6 bases of the junction left unmatched. From germline, CDR1 is PRHDT and CDR2 FYEKMQ (reference sequence). CDR3 size: 15 residues. For the CDR3, the DNA is TGTGCCAGCAGCGAGACTAGCGGGAGAGGTAATGAGCAGTTCTTC. Residues: CASSETSGRGNEQFF.

In nucleotides, the CDR3 is TGTGCCATCAGCAAGAGGGATGAGCAGTTCTTC. This gives the protein CAISKRDEQFF. The chain has TRBV10-3 and TRBJ2-1; TRBD2 might be the D (5 bases). The germline V and J ends were trimmed by 6 bases and 8 bases, with 8 bases remaining between them. The CDR3 totals 11 residues. CDR1 is ENHRY and CDR2 is SYGVKD in the germline V gene.

In nucleotides, the CDR3 is TGTGCCAGCAGTGATGAGACACTTGCTTTCTTT. Translating it yields CASSDETLAFF. V usage is TRBV6-1 and J usage is TRBJ1-1; no clear D. The CDR3 is 11 residues long. The V and J ends lost 3 bases and 11 bases respectively, with 10 bases between them. From germline, CDR1 is MNHNS and CDR2 SASEGT.